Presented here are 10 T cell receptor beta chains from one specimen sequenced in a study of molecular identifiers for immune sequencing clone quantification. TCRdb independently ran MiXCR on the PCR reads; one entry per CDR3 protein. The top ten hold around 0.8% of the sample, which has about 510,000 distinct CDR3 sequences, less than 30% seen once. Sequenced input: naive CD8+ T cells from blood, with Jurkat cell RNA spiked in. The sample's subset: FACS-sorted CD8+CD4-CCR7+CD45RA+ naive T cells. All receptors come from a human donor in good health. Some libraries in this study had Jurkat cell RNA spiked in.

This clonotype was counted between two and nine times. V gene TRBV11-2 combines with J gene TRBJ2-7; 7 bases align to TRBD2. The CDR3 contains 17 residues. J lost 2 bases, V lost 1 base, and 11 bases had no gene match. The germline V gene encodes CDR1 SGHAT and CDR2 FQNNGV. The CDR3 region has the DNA TGTGCCAGCAGCTTAGGGCTCGGGAGGACCTTAACCTACGAGCAGTACTTC. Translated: CASSLGLGRTLTYEQYF.

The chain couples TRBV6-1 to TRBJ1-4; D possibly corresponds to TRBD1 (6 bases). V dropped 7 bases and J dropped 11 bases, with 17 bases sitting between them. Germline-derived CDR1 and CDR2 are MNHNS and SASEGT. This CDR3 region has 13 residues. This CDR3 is CASTTTGAGKLFF. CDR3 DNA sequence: TGTGCCAGCACCACGACAGGTGCCGGGAAACTGTTTTTT.

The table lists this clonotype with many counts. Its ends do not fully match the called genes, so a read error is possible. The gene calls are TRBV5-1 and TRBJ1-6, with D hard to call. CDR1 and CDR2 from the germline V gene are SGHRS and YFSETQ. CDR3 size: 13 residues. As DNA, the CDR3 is TGTGCCAGCAGCTTAGCGCCCGGTTCACCCCTCCACTTT. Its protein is CASSLAPGSPLHF.

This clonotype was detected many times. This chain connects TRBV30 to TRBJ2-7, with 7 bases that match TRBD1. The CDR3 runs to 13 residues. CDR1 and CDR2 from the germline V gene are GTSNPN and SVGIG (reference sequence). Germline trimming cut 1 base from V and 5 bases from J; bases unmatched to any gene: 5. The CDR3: CAWSETGLDEQYF. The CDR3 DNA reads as TGTGCCTGGAGTGAGACAGGGTTGGACGAGCAGTACTTC.

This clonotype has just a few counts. In nucleotides, the CDR3 is TGCAGTGCTAGAGAGACAGGGTCCGGGACCTACGAGCAGTACTTC. Translating gives CSARETGSGTYEQYF. The chain combines TRBV20-1 with TRBJ2-7, with TRBD1 identical over 7 bases. CDR1 and CDR2 from the germline V gene are DFQATT and SNEGSKA (reference sequence). CDR3 size: 15 residues. V dropped 0 bases and J dropped 2; count of bases not matched to a gene: 7.

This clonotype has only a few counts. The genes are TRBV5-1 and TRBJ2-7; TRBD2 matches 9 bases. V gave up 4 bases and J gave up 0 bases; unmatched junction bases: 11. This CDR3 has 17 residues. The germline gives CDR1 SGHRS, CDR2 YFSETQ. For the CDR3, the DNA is TGCGCCAGCAGCCCCCGGGGAAGCGGGGGGCCCTCCTACGAGCAGTACTTC. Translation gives CASSPRGSGGPSYEQYF.

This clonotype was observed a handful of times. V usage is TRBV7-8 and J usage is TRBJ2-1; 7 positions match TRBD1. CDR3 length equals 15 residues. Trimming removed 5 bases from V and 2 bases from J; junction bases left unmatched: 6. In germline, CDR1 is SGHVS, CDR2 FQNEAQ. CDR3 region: CASSLQGSAYNEQFF. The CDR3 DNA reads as TGTGCCAGCAGCCTACAGGGGAGCGCCTACAATGAGCAGTTCTTC.

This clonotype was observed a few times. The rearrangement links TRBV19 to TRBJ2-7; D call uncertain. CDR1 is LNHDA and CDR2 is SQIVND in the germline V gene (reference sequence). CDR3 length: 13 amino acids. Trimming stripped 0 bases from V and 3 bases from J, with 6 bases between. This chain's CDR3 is CASSIDLVYEQYF. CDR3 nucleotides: TGTGCCAGTAGTATAGATCTGGTCTACGAGCAGTACTTC.

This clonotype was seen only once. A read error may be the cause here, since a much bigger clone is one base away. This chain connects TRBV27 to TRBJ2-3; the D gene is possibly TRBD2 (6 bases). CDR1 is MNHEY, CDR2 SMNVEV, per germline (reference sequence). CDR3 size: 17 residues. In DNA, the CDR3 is TGTGTCAGCAGTTCCCTCGGGGGTAGCATAGGCACAGATACGCAGTATTTT. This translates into CVSSSLGGSIGTDTQYF.

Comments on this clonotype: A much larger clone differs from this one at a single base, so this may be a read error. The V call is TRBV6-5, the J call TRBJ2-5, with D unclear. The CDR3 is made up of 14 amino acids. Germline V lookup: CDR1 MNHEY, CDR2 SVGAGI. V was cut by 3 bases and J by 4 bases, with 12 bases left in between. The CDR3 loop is CASSYSVSLETQYF. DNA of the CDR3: TGTGCCAGCAGTTATTCGGTCAGCCTAGAGACCCAGTACTTC.